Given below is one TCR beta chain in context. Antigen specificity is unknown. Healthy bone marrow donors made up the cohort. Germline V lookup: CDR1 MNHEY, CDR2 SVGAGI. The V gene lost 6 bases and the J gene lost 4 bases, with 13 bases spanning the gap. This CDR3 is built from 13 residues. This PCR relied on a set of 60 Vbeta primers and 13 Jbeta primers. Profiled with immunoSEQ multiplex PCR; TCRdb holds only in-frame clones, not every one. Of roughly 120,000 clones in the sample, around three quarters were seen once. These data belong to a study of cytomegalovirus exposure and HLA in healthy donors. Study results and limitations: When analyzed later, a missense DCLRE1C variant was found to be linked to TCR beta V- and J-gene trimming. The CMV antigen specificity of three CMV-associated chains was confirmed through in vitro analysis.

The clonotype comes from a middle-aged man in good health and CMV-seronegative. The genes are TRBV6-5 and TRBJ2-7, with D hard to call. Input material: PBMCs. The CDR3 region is CASSPSTEYEQYF. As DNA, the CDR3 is TGTGCCAGCAGCCCATCAACTGAATACGAGCAGTACTTC.